These T cell receptor beta chains were read from a single sample in a study of human T cells and chemical hapten exposure. TCRdb ran MiXCR on the RACE reads and lists one entry per CDR3 protein. This sample yields roughly 96,000 distinct CDR3 sequences, of which 7.5% to 10% are seen a single time; about 2% belongs to the top ten. Specimen: whole blood, collected in connection with sensitization to the hapten diphenylcyclopropenone (DPC). The receptor source for this set is a woman in her forties with alopecia areata. Some clones in this sample may be carry-over from other donors' samples. The CDR3 runs from the conserved cysteine through the conserved F or W. D genes are given only for firm matches. Not every row has a clone size; where given, it reads once, few, many or a size class.

-	13	TRBV15	many	TRBJ2-4	TGTGCCACCAGCACGGACGCCAAAAACATTCAGTACTTC	CATSTDAKNIQYF
-	17	TRBV6-5	once	TRBJ2-4	TGTGCCAGCAGTTACAGGCCGGGAGCTGCAGCCAAAAACATTCAGTACTTC	CASSYRPGAAAKNIQYF
TRBD1	12	TRBV11-3	few	TRBJ1-1	TGTGCCAGCAGCTTCTCGCAGGGGGCGACTTTCTTT	CASSFSQGATFF
-	15	TRBV7-9	many	TRBJ2-2	TGTGCCAGCAGCTTTTTGACGGGTGACACCGGGGAGCTGTTTTTT	CASSFLTGDTGELFF
-	15	TRBV9	many	TRBJ2-5	TGTGCCAGCAGCGTAGTTGGCCAGGGAGGAGAGACCCAGTACTTC	CASSVVGQGGETQYF
-	16	TRBV20-1	many	TRBJ2-3	TGCAGTGCTAGGCAACGACTGAGCGCTATCACAGATACGCAGTATTTT	CSARQRLSAITDTQYF
TRBD1	16	TRBV9	few	TRBJ1-1	TGTGCCAGCAGCGTAGCTGGGACAGTCATGAACACTGAAGCTTTCTTT	CASSVAGTVMNTEAFF
TRBD1	13	TRBV28	-	TRBJ1-1	TGTGCCAGCACGCAGGGGGCATGGACTGAAGCTTTCTTT	CASTQGAWTEAFF
TRBD2	17	TRBV7-6	many	TRBJ2-7	TGTGCCAGCAGCCCCGGGACTAGCGGGGGACCGCCCTACGAGCAGTACTTC	CASSPGTSGGPPYEQYF
-	14	TRBV9	-	TRBJ2-2	TGTGCCAGCAGCGCCTTAGCGGCCACCGGGGAGCTGTTTTTT	CASSALAATGELFF
TRBD1	16	TRBV7-9	few	TRBJ2-1	TGTGCCAGCAGCTTAGGTGACAGGGGGAGTTACAATGAGCAGTTCTTC	CASSLGDRGSYNEQFF
-	11	TRBV20-1	few	TRBJ2-1	TGCAGTGCTAGAGATCTTGCGGGCCAGTTCTTC	CSARDLAGQFF
-	13	TRBV12-3/TRBV12-4	-	TRBJ2-7	TGTGCCAGCAAACTAGGACAGAACTACGAGCAGTACTTC	CASKLGQNYEQYF
-	13	TRBV3-1	many	TRBJ1-2	TGTGCCAGCAGCCCCGGGACATACTATGGCTACACCTTC	CASSPGTYYGYTF
-	14	TRBV4-2	many	TRBJ1-2	TGTGCCAGCAGCCAAGAAGCGGTGGGGGACGGCTACACCTTC	CASSQEAVGDGYTF
TRBD1	15	TRBV30	many	TRBJ2-6	TGTGCCTGGAACCCCGCAGGGGGAGGGGCCAACGTCCTGACTTTC	CAWNPAGGGANVLTF
-	13	TRBV28	-	TRBJ2-1	TGTGCCAGCGAGTTGGCTTCCTACAATGAGCAGTTCTTC	CASELASYNEQFF
TRBD2	15	TRBV5-4	-	TRBJ2-1	TGTGCCAGAAGCCGAAGACTAGCGGGAGGGATTGAGCAGTTCTTC	CARSRRLAGGIEQFF
TRBD1	16	TRBV4-3	-	TRBJ1-2	TGCGCCAGCAGCCAAGATGGGACAGGGCCTATCTATGGCTACACCTTC	CASSQDGTGPIYGYTF
TRBD1	15	TRBV12-3/TRBV12-4	few	TRBJ2-2	TGTGCCAGCAGTTTAATAGGGGGCCTCACCGGGGAGCTGTTTTTT	CASSLIGGLTGELFF
-	16	TRBV27	-	TRBJ1-3	TGTGCCAGCAGTTTATCTGTTCCGCACTCTGGAAACACCATATATTTT	CASSLSVPHSGNTIYF
TRBD1	16	TRBV28	-	TRBJ1-3	TGTGCCAGCAGTTTAGCAACGGGACAGGGGCAAAACACCATATATTTT	CASSLATGQGQNTIYF
TRBD2	20	TRBV6-2/TRBV6-3	few	TRBJ2-3	TGTGCCAGCAACCCCCAAGTCGGGCCACTAGCGGGACAGGCCACAGATACGCAGTATTTT	CASNPQVGPLAGQATDTQYF
-	14	TRBV4-2	few	TRBJ2-3	TGTGCCAGCAGCCCCTCAGGGGGGCCGGATACGCAGTATTTT	CASSPSGGPDTQYF
-	12	TRBV20-1	-	TRBJ2-1	TGCAGTGCTAGACCTAGCGCCAGTGAGCAGTTCTTC	CSARPSASEQFF
-	14	TRBV20-1	-	TRBJ2-1	TGCAGTGCTAGTAGTAGACTAGAGGGGGATGAGCAGTTCTTC	CSASSRLEGDEQFF
-	13	TRBV27	-	TRBJ1-1	TGTGCCAGCAGTTTTAAGAGGGACACTGAAGCTTTCTTT	CASSFKRDTEAFF
TRBD1	15	TRBV11-1	few	TRBJ2-3	TGTGCCAGCAGCGCACAGGGGGCTGGCACAGATACGCAGTATTTT	CASSAQGAGTDTQYF
TRBD2	15	TRBV7-9	-	TRBJ2-3	TGTGCCAGCAGCCGACTAGCATTTAGCACAGATACGCAGTATTTT	CASSRLAFSTDTQYF
TRBD1	14	TRBV20-1	-	TRBJ2-6	TGCAGTGCGGTGGACAGGGGCGGGGCCAACGTCCTGACTTTC	CSAVDRGGANVLTF